This is a list of T cell receptor beta chains from one sample in a study of T cell repertoires in cytomegalovirus infection. Each CDR3 protein gets one entry after TCRdb re-called the reads with MiXCR. The sample shows around 550,000 distinct CDR3 sequences, about 26% of them seen only once. Sequenced sample: PBMCs. These receptors came from a human donor in good health (CMV status not recorded). Some clones in this sample may be carry-over from other donors' samples. Both conserved end residues are part of each CDR3. Each record gives: V gene, J gene, clone size, D gene, CDR3 protein, CDR3 DNA. D genes are given only for firm matches. Not all rows give a size; the values are once, few, many and, for expanded clones, a class.

v_call: TRBV4-3; j_call: TRBJ2-1; clone_size: -; d_call: -; cdr3_aa: CASSQSIVLSSYNEQFF; cdr3_nt: TGCGCCAGCAGCCAATCGATCGTCCTAAGCTCCTACAATGAGCAGTTCTTC
v_call: TRBV6-2/TRBV6-3; j_call: TRBJ1-1; clone_size: few; d_call: -; cdr3_aa: CASSYPTEAFF; cdr3_nt: TGTGCCAGCAGTTACCCCACTGAAGCTTTCTTT
v_call: TRBV7-2; j_call: TRBJ1-5; clone_size: many; d_call: -; cdr3_aa: CASSPASNQPQHF; cdr3_nt: TGTGCCAGCAGCCCAGCAAGCAATCAGCCCCAGCATTTT
v_call: TRBV5-1; j_call: TRBJ2-3; clone_size: -; d_call: -; cdr3_aa: CASSLEYTDTQYF; cdr3_nt: TGCGCCAGCAGCTTGGAGTATACAGATACGCAGTATTTT
v_call: TRBV7-3; j_call: TRBJ2-6; clone_size: -; d_call: TRBD1; cdr3_aa: CASSLFSGGSGANVLTF; cdr3_nt: TGTGCCAGCAGCTTATTTTCAGGGGGCTCTGGGGCCAACGTCCTGACTTTC
v_call: TRBV5-4; j_call: TRBJ2-5; clone_size: few; d_call: -; cdr3_aa: CAGGPAAGETQYF; cdr3_nt: TGTGCCGGGGGACCCGCGGCGGGAGAGACCCAGTACTTC
v_call: TRBV19; j_call: TRBJ2-1; clone_size: -; d_call: -; cdr3_aa: CASSILAYNEQFF; cdr3_nt: TGTGCCAGTAGTATCCTAGCTTACAATGAGCAGTTCTTC
v_call: TRBV5-1; j_call: TRBJ2-3; clone_size: -; d_call: TRBD2; cdr3_aa: CASSLASGGLNPDTQYF; cdr3_nt: TGCGCCAGCAGCTTGGCCAGCGGGGGGCTTAACCCAGATACGCAGTATTTT
v_call: TRBV7-2; j_call: TRBJ2-1; clone_size: -; d_call: -; cdr3_aa: CASSPPGLRSYNEQFF; cdr3_nt: TGTGCCAGCAGCCCGCCGGGACTCCGCTCCTACAATGAGCAGTTCTTC
v_call: TRBV7-3; j_call: TRBJ2-2; clone_size: many; d_call: -; cdr3_aa: CASSPFNDGELFF; cdr3_nt: TGTGCCAGCAGCCCGTTTAACGACGGGGAGCTGTTTTTT
v_call: TRBV29-1; j_call: TRBJ2-3; clone_size: -; d_call: -; cdr3_aa: CSVGRARGMSTDTQYF; cdr3_nt: TGCAGCGTTGGCCGGGCCCGGGGGATGAGCACAGATACGCAGTATTTT
v_call: TRBV11-2; j_call: TRBJ2-1; clone_size: few; d_call: TRBD2; cdr3_aa: CASSGTGTSFYEQFF; cdr3_nt: TGTGCCAGCAGCGGAACCGGGACTAGTTTCTATGAGCAGTTCTTC
v_call: TRBV7-9; j_call: TRBJ2-1; clone_size: -; d_call: -; cdr3_aa: CASSLHRLEAYNEQFF; cdr3_nt: TGTGCCAGCAGCCTCCACCGACTAGAAGCCTACAATGAGCAGTTCTTC
v_call: TRBV25-1; j_call: TRBJ2-5; clone_size: -; d_call: -; cdr3_aa: CASSDDYFQETQYF; cdr3_nt: TGTGCCAGCAGTGATGACTACTTCCAAGAGACCCAGTACTTC
v_call: TRBV7-2; j_call: TRBJ2-3; clone_size: -; d_call: -; cdr3_aa: CASSRTAHTDTQYF; cdr3_nt: TGTGCCAGCAGCCGGACAGCCCACACAGATACGCAGTATTTT
v_call: TRBV9; j_call: TRBJ2-7; clone_size: -; d_call: -; cdr3_aa: CASSVGDPSYEQYF; cdr3_nt: TGTGCCAGCAGCGTAGGCGATCCGTCCTACGAGCAGTACTTC
v_call: TRBV18; j_call: TRBJ1-2; clone_size: few; d_call: -; cdr3_aa: CASSHNDAGGTSYTF; cdr3_nt: TGTGCCAGCTCCCACAACGACGCCGGGGGTACTAGCTACACCTTC
v_call: TRBV6-2/TRBV6-3; j_call: TRBJ1-5; clone_size: -; d_call: -; cdr3_aa: CASSYGGLNSNQPQHF; cdr3_nt: TGTGCCAGCAGTTACGGGGGACTGAATAGCAATCAGCCCCAGCATTTT
v_call: TRBV4-1; j_call: TRBJ1-2; clone_size: -; d_call: -; cdr3_aa: CASSQGWVGIRNYGYTF; cdr3_nt: TGCGCCAGCAGCCAGGGATGGGTAGGGATCAGAAACTATGGCTACACCTTC
v_call: TRBV29-1; j_call: TRBJ2-7; clone_size: -; d_call: -; cdr3_aa: CSVEDPVSYEQYF; cdr3_nt: TGCAGCGTTGAAGATCCGGTTTCCTACGAGCAGTACTTC
v_call: TRBV6-2/TRBV6-3; j_call: TRBJ2-2; clone_size: -; d_call: -; cdr3_aa: CASLGRITGELFF; cdr3_nt: TGTGCCAGCCTCGGGAGAATCACCGGGGAGCTGTTTTTT
v_call: TRBV30; j_call: TRBJ2-7; clone_size: -; d_call: -; cdr3_aa: CALQSGYEQYF; cdr3_nt: TGTGCCTTGCAATCGGGCTACGAGCAGTACTTC
v_call: TRBV11-3; j_call: TRBJ2-1; clone_size: -; d_call: -; cdr3_aa: CASSLRGGLSSYNEQFF; cdr3_nt: TGTGCCAGCAGCCTGAGGGGGGGACTGAGCTCCTACAATGAGCAGTTCTTC
v_call: TRBV29-1; j_call: TRBJ2-3; clone_size: -; d_call: -; cdr3_aa: CSVEVQRSTDTQYF; cdr3_nt: TGCAGCGTTGAAGTCCAGAGGAGCACAGATACGCAGTATTTT
v_call: TRBV7-8; j_call: TRBJ1-1; clone_size: many; d_call: -; cdr3_aa: CASSIQENTEAFF; cdr3_nt: TGTGCCAGCAGCATACAGGAAAACACTGAAGCTTTCTTT
v_call: TRBV7-2; j_call: TRBJ2-3; clone_size: many; d_call: TRBD2; cdr3_aa: CASSLDSGTQYF; cdr3_nt: TGTGCCAGCAGCTTAGATAGCGGGACGCAGTATTTT
v_call: TRBV18; j_call: TRBJ2-1; clone_size: -; d_call: -; cdr3_aa: CASSLERSPYNEQFF; cdr3_nt: TGTGCCAGCTCACTCGAGCGGAGCCCCTACAATGAGCAGTTCTTC
v_call: TRBV7-2; j_call: TRBJ2-7; clone_size: -; d_call: -; cdr3_aa: CASSWGDFSYKQYF; cdr3_nt: TGTGCCAGCAGCTGGGGCGACTTTTCCTACAAGCAGTACTTC
v_call: TRBV6-2/TRBV6-3; j_call: TRBJ2-3; clone_size: -; d_call: -; cdr3_aa: CASSFRGVQTDTQYF; cdr3_nt: TGTGCCAGCAGTTTCCGTGGGGTTCAGACAGATACGCAGTATTTT
v_call: TRBV10-3; j_call: TRBJ1-5; clone_size: few; d_call: -; cdr3_aa: CAISEGTDLSNQPQHF; cdr3_nt: TGTGCCATCAGTGAGGGGACTGATTTGAGCAATCAGCCCCAGCATTTT
v_call: TRBV5-1; j_call: TRBJ2-5; clone_size: few; d_call: -; cdr3_aa: CASSATEETQYF; cdr3_nt: TGCGCCAGCAGCGCTACAGAGGAGACCCAGTACTTC
v_call: TRBV20-1; j_call: TRBJ1-1; clone_size: few; d_call: TRBD1; cdr3_aa: CSARDLSSYRGKTEAFF; cdr3_nt: TGCAGTGCTAGAGATCTATCTAGTTACAGGGGGAAGACTGAAGCTTTCTTT
v_call: TRBV27; j_call: TRBJ1-5; clone_size: few; d_call: -; cdr3_aa: CASSPQGYYQPQHF; cdr3_nt: TGTGCCAGCAGTCCACAGGGCTATTATCAGCCCCAGCATTTT
v_call: TRBV6-2/TRBV6-3; j_call: TRBJ2-1; clone_size: many; d_call: -; cdr3_aa: CASSLSSRRDEQFF; cdr3_nt: TGTGCCAGCAGTCTATCTAGCAGGCGAGATGAGCAGTTCTTC
v_call: TRBV2; j_call: TRBJ2-1; clone_size: -; d_call: TRBD2; cdr3_aa: CASSDTSGYNEQFF; cdr3_nt: TGTGCCAGCAGTGACACTAGCGGCTACAATGAGCAGTTCTTC
v_call: TRBV7-2; j_call: TRBJ1-3; clone_size: -; d_call: TRBD1; cdr3_aa: CASSRTGASGNTIYF; cdr3_nt: TGTGCCAGCAGCCGCACAGGGGCTTCCGGAAACACCATATATTTT
v_call: TRBV9; j_call: TRBJ2-1; clone_size: few; d_call: -; cdr3_aa: CASSAEGGSWGEQFF; cdr3_nt: TGTGCCAGCAGCGCCGAGGGGGGATCTTGGGGTGAGCAGTTCTTC
v_call: TRBV2; j_call: TRBJ1-4; clone_size: -; d_call: -; cdr3_aa: CASSEEEGQAEKLFF; cdr3_nt: TGTGCCAGCAGTGAAGAAGAGGGACAAGCAGAAAAACTGTTTTTT
v_call: TRBV7-6; j_call: TRBJ1-1; clone_size: many; d_call: -; cdr3_aa: CASSSNHANTEAFF; cdr3_nt: TGTGCCAGCAGCTCCAACCATGCGAACACTGAAGCTTTCTTT
v_call: TRBV20-1; j_call: TRBJ1-4; clone_size: -; d_call: -; cdr3_aa: CSAPGISNEKLFF; cdr3_nt: TGCAGTGCTCCCGGGATTTCTAATGAAAAACTGTTTTTT
v_call: TRBV11-1; j_call: TRBJ2-4; clone_size: -; d_call: TRBD2; cdr3_aa: CASSRTSGGAKNIQYF; cdr3_nt: TGTGCCAGCAGCCGGACTAGCGGGGGGGCCAAAAACATTCAGTACTTC
v_call: TRBV7-9; j_call: TRBJ2-7; clone_size: few; d_call: TRBD1; cdr3_aa: CASSLATGDRDEQYF; cdr3_nt: TGTGCCAGCAGCTTAGCCACAGGGGATCGGGACGAGCAGTACTTC
v_call: TRBV2; j_call: TRBJ2-3; clone_size: -; d_call: TRBD2; cdr3_aa: CARTSGDTWDTQYF; cdr3_nt: TGTGCCAGGACTAGCGGAGACACATGGGATACGCAGTATTTT
v_call: TRBV7-6; j_call: TRBJ2-3; clone_size: many; d_call: -; cdr3_aa: CASSWGDTQYF; cdr3_nt: TGTGCCAGCAGCTGGGGAGATACGCAGTATTTT
v_call: TRBV18; j_call: TRBJ1-1; clone_size: -; d_call: -; cdr3_aa: CASSYSEGMNTEAFF; cdr3_nt: TGTGCCAGCTCTTATTCCGAGGGGATGAACACTGAAGCTTTCTTT
v_call: TRBV4-3; j_call: TRBJ1-2; clone_size: -; d_call: -; cdr3_aa: CASSPGGGGRNYGYTF; cdr3_nt: TGCGCCAGCAGCCCTGGTGGGGGCGGGAGAAACTATGGCTACACCTTC
v_call: TRBV10-3; j_call: TRBJ1-5; clone_size: -; d_call: -; cdr3_aa: CAISASTGQGGNQPQHF; cdr3_nt: TGTGCCATCAGTGCTTCAACCGGGCAGGGTGGCAATCAGCCCCAGCATTTT
v_call: TRBV6-1; j_call: TRBJ2-1; clone_size: -; d_call: TRBD1; cdr3_aa: CASRLTGGALPNEQFF; cdr3_nt: TGTGCCAGCAGGCTGACAGGGGGCGCGCTGCCCAATGAGCAGTTCTTC
v_call: TRBV11-2; j_call: TRBJ2-1; clone_size: few; d_call: -; cdr3_aa: CASSFFQRSYNEQFF; cdr3_nt: TGTGCCAGCAGCTTCTTCCAGCGGAGCTACAATGAGCAGTTCTTC
v_call: TRBV11-3; j_call: TRBJ2-1; clone_size: -; d_call: TRBD2; cdr3_aa: CASSLDRRKLAGVDEQFF; cdr3_nt: TGTGCCAGCAGCTTAGATCGAAGAAAACTAGCGGGAGTCGATGAGCAGTTCTTC
v_call: TRBV6-1; j_call: TRBJ2-1; clone_size: -; d_call: -; cdr3_aa: CASSGVLFKKFF; cdr3_nt: TGTGCCAGCAGTGGGGTTCTTTTCAAAAAGTTCTTC
v_call: TRBV4-1; j_call: TRBJ1-1; clone_size: once; d_call: -; cdr3_aa: CASSRTEVQGVEAFF; cdr3_nt: TGCGCCAGCAGCCGAACCGAAGTACAGGGTGTGGAAGCTTTCTTT
v_call: TRBV4-1; j_call: TRBJ2-7; clone_size: -; d_call: -; cdr3_aa: CASSQDGALTMSSYEQYF; cdr3_nt: TGCGCCAGCAGCCAAGATGGGGCCCTGACGATGAGCTCCTACGAGCAGTACTTC
v_call: TRBV11-3; j_call: TRBJ1-2; clone_size: few; d_call: TRBD1; cdr3_aa: CASSQTGAEGGYTF; cdr3_nt: TGTGCCAGCAGCCAGACAGGGGCGGAGGGTGGCTACACCTTC
v_call: TRBV19; j_call: TRBJ2-1; clone_size: -; d_call: -; cdr3_aa: CASCWGRAGDEQFF; cdr3_nt: TGTGCCAGTTGCTGGGGCCGAGCAGGGGATGAGCAGTTCTTC
v_call: TRBV9; j_call: TRBJ2-3; clone_size: -; d_call: -; cdr3_aa: CASSVVPDILSRDTQYF; cdr3_nt: TGTGCCAGCAGCGTAGTCCCAGACATCCTAAGCAGAGATACGCAGTATTTT
v_call: TRBV19; j_call: TRBJ2-7; clone_size: -; d_call: TRBD2; cdr3_aa: CASSPTSSGSSYEQYF; cdr3_nt: TGTGCCAGTAGTCCTACCTCTAGCGGTAGCTCCTACGAGCAGTACTTC
v_call: TRBV25-1; j_call: TRBJ2-3; clone_size: few; d_call: -; cdr3_aa: CASSEGGFASLTGRGTDTQYF; cdr3_nt: TGTGCCAGCAGTGAAGGGGGTTTTGCCTCACTAACGGGCAGAGGCACAGATACGCAGTATTTT
v_call: TRBV10-3; j_call: TRBJ2-3; clone_size: few; d_call: TRBD2; cdr3_aa: CAISERGEDTQYF; cdr3_nt: TGTGCCATCAGCGAGCGGGGGGAAGATACGCAGTATTTT
v_call: TRBV7-6; j_call: TRBJ2-2; clone_size: -; d_call: -; cdr3_aa: CASSLTQRLNTGELFF; cdr3_nt: TGTGCCAGCAGCTTAACCCAGCGCCTAAACACCGGGGAGCTGTTTTTT